A selection of T cell receptor beta chains follows, all from one sample in a study of blood T cell repertoires in COVID-19. Generated by immunoSEQ multiplex PCR, the TCRdb table keeps only in-frame clones and is missing some. The table records some 71,000 clones, 90% of them present only once. The sample taken for sequencing was peripheral blood. These receptors were collected from a man between 45 and 60 years old with acute or convalescent COVID-19. CDR3s include the opening cysteine and the closing phenylalanine or tryptophan. Fields, in order: D gene, J gene, V gene, clone size, CDR3 protein, CDR3 DNA. A D gene is named only where the DNA matches it firmly. Clone sizes are given selectively: once, few, many, or a class where the clone is expanded.

D: -; J: TRBJ2-2; V: TRBV27; size: -; CDR3: CASSPTGTLNTGELFF; DNA: TGTGCCAGCAGCCCAACCGGGACACTGAACACCGGGGAGCTGTTTTTT
D: -; J: TRBJ1-1; V: TRBV6-5; size: many; CDR3: CASSFHRGNTEAFF; DNA: TGTGCCAGCAGTTTCCACCGAGGGAACACTGAAGCTTTCTTT
D: -; J: TRBJ1-2; V: TRBV6-2/TRBV6-3; size: once; CDR3: CASSDNSYGYTF; DNA: TGTGCCAGCAGCGACAATTCCTATGGCTACACCTTC
D: TRBD2; J: TRBJ2-2; V: TRBV4-2; size: -; CDR3: CASSQDGTRVNTGELFF; DNA: TGTGCCAGCAGCCAAGATGGGACTAGAGTGAACACCGGGGAGCTGTTTTTT
D: -; J: TRBJ1-2; V: TRBV11-2; size: -; CDR3: CASSSRPGDYGYTF; DNA: TGTGCCAGCAGCTCCCGACCGGGGGACTATGGCTACACCTTC
D: -; J: TRBJ2-3; V: TRBV5-1; size: -; CDR3: CASSFPETDTQYF; DNA: TGCGCCAGCAGCTTTCCGGAGACAGATACGCAGTATTTT
D: -; J: TRBJ2-1; V: TRBV5-8; size: -; CDR3: CASTLGGVLGGEQFF; DNA: TGTGCCAGCACCTTGGGGGGAGTTTTGGGAGGTGAGCAGTTCTTC
D: -; J: TRBJ1-5; V: TRBV5-6; size: -; CDR3: CASSPTGLEPQHF; DNA: TGTGCCAGCAGCCCCACAGGCTTGGAACCCCAGCATTTT
D: -; J: TRBJ2-6; V: TRBV6-5; size: -; CDR3: CASSYGTAGANVLTF; DNA: TGTGCCAGCAGTTACGGGACTGCTGGGGCCAACGTCCTGACTTTC
D: -; J: TRBJ1-2; V: TRBV24-1; size: -; CDR3: CATSDPTSTTNYGYTF; DNA: TGTGCCACCAGTGACCCGACAAGTACGACTAACTATGGCTACACCTTC
D: TRBD2; J: TRBJ2-3; V: TRBV7-2; size: once; CDR3: CASSLGTSAPVKQYF; DNA: TGTGCCAGCAGCTTAGGAACTAGCGCCCCAGTGAAGCAGTATTTT
D: TRBD1; J: TRBJ1-3; V: TRBV30; size: -; CDR3: CAWSVYRGLGNTIYF; DNA: TGTGCCTGGAGTGTATACAGGGGGCTTGGAAACACCATATATTTT
D: TRBD2; J: TRBJ2-1; V: TRBV7-6; size: -; CDR3: CASSKGLAGVDEQFF; DNA: TGTGCCAGCAGCAAGGGACTAGCGGGAGTCGATGAGCAGTTCTTC
D: TRBD2; J: TRBJ2-7; V: TRBV6-5; size: -; CDR3: CATQPGGGGFYEQYF; DNA: TGTGCCACCCAACCTGGGGGGGGAGGGTTCTACGAGCAGTACTTC
D: -; J: TRBJ1-1; V: TRBV9; size: -; CDR3: CASQGTGTEAFF; DNA: TGTGCCAGCCAGGGTACGGGCACTGAAGCTTTCTTT
D: TRBD1; J: TRBJ1-1; V: TRBV9; size: -; CDR3: CASSVDRGGLNTEAFF; DNA: TGTGCCAGCAGCGTAGACAGAGGGGGCTTGAACACTGAAGCTTTCTTT
D: -; J: TRBJ1-2; V: TRBV9; size: -; CDR3: CASSVVINYGYTF; DNA: TGTGCCAGCAGCGTAGTCATTAACTATGGCTACACCTTC
D: TRBD1; J: TRBJ2-7; V: TRBV18; size: -; CDR3: CASSPPPGTGLTYEQYF; DNA: TGTGCCAGCTCACCACCCCCCGGGACAGGACTTACCTACGAGCAGTACTTC
D: -; J: TRBJ2-1; V: TRBV21-1; size: -; CDR3: CASSKAKRNEQFF; DNA: TGTGCCAGCAGCAAAGCCAAGCGCAATGAGCAGTTCTTC
D: -; J: TRBJ1-1; V: TRBV30; size: -; CDR3: CAWSYIQLTEAFF; DNA: TGTGCCTGGAGTTATATACAGTTAACTGAAGCTTTCTTT
D: -; J: TRBJ2-5; V: TRBV7-7; size: -; CDR3: CASSSLGQGAVTQYF; DNA: TGTGCCAGCAGCTCCCTGGGGCAGGGCGCGGTGACCCAGTACTTC
D: -; J: TRBJ2-1; V: TRBV2; size: -; CDR3: CASHRNNEQFF; DNA: TGTGCCAGTCATAGAAACAATGAGCAGTTCTTC
D: TRBD1; J: TRBJ1-1; V: TRBV19; size: once; CDR3: CASRMDRGGTEAFF; DNA: TGTGCCAGTAGGATGGACAGGGGAGGGACTGAAGCTTTCTTT
D: -; J: TRBJ1-1; V: TRBV27; size: once; CDR3: CASRSPGTEAFF; DNA: TGTGCCAGCAGGTCCCCCGGCACTGAAGCTTTCTTT
D: -; J: TRBJ1-1; V: TRBV27; size: -; CDR3: CASSSPGLGTEAFF; DNA: TGTGCCAGCAGTTCCCCAGGGTTGGGCACTGAAGCTTTCTTT
D: TRBD1; J: TRBJ2-7; V: TRBV6-1; size: -; CDR3: CASSDPGTGGFGEQYF; DNA: TGTGCCAGCAGTGACCCAGGGACAGGGGGCTTCGGCGAGCAGTACTTC
D: TRBD1; J: TRBJ2-7; V: TRBV11-2; size: once; CDR3: CASSLSRDSFYEQYF; DNA: TGTGCCAGCAGCCTTTCCCGGGACAGCTTCTACGAGCAGTACTTC
D: TRBD1; J: TRBJ1-1; V: TRBV27; size: few; CDR3: CASIPGTGLKAFF; DNA: TGTGCCAGCATCCCAGGGACAGGGCTTAAAGCTTTCTTT
D: -; J: TRBJ2-2; V: TRBV7-9; size: -; CDR3: CASSLGGGAGELFF; DNA: TGTGCCAGCAGCCTAGGCGGAGGGGCCGGGGAGCTGTTTTTT
D: -; J: TRBJ1-1; V: TRBV12-3/TRBV12-4; size: once; CDR3: CASNPSGKTEAFF; DNA: TGTGCCAGCAATCCATCCGGGAAGACTGAAGCTTTCTTT
D: -; J: TRBJ2-5; V: TRBV9; size: -; CDR3: CARLEYQETQYF; DNA: TGTGCCAGATTGGAGTACCAAGAGACCCAGTACTTC